This T cell receptor (beta chain) was sequenced for a study of cytotoxic CD8 clonotypes in ibrutinib-treated CLL. Study-wide results and limits: Upon ibrutinib response clonality rose, and upon progression it fell back toward baseline.

Note on this clone: Its matching antigen is unknown.

The assay was immunoSEQ multiplex PCR, and TCRdb's table has in-frame clones only and misses some. Of about 140,000 clones in the sample, around three quarters were seen once. With V trimmed by 4 bases and J by 6 bases, 15 bases remained unmatched. From germline, CDR1 is SGHDT and CDR2 YYEEEE. The length of the CDR3 is 19 residues. This specimen consisted of PBMCs, obtained after 12 months of ibrutinib treatment. The receptor's source is a human donor with chronic lymphocytic leukemia. The chain has TRBV5-6 and TRBJ2-2, with 13 bases identical to TRBD2. As DNA, the CDR3 is TGTGCCAGCAGCGGAACTAGCGGGAGGGCCTACGTCTTCGCCGGGGAGCTGTTTTTT. Translation gives CASSGTSGRAYVFAGELFF.